This entry features one TCR beta chain sequence. Its antigen is not known. This entry is derived from a study of T-cell memory formation after mild COVID-19. Notes on the study in general: Contracting CD4+ clones were located mainly in CM and EM, and CD8+ clones in EMRA.

TCRdb ran MiXCR on the 5' RACE reads and lists one entry per CDR3 protein. The sample records 400,000 to 550,000 distinct CDR3 sequences, 20% to 30% being singletons. Germline V CDR1 and CDR2: SGHRS, YFSETQ. This CDR3 is built from 15 residues. The germline V and J ends were trimmed by 3 bases and 4 bases, with 16 bases remaining between them. The source material was PBMCs or a T cell subset sorted from them (not recorded which). This chain joins TRBV5-1 and TRBJ1-2; D is ambiguous. This sequence was found in an adult woman who had mild COVID-19 (a few samples of this study predate the infection). Cell type and time point are not known. CDR3 protein: CASSSIPGSSYGYTF. CDR3 bases: TGCGCCAGCAGCTCAATTCCGGGCTCAAGCTATGGCTACACCTTC. Full variable domain (rest looked up from reference TRBV5-1 and TRBJ1-2): KAGVTQTPRYLIKTRGQQVTLSCSPISGHRSVSWYQQTPGQGLQFLFEYFSETQRNKGNFPGRFSGRQFSNSRSEMNVSTLELGDSALYLCASSSIPGSSYGYTFGSGTRLTVV.